This T cell receptor (beta chain) was identified in a study of human T cells and chemical hapten exposure. Study context: Investigators sensitized about 2 cm by about 2 cm of upper inner arm skin with 2% DPC.

Indicated time point: pre-sensitization, week 0. The treatment here: therapeutic diphenylcyclopropenone sensitization with weekly scalp DPC. Germline V CDR1 and CDR2: MNHEY, SVGEGT. This CDR3 has 18 residues. The V and J ends lost 4 bases and 3 bases, in that order; junction bases with no gene match: 13. A single record per CDR3 protein comes from TCRdb applying MiXCR to the RACE reads. The repertoire holds 90,000 or so distinct CDR3 sequences, roughly 8.5% seen once, with 2.5% to 3% in the top ten. This sample comprised whole blood, obtained in connection with sensitization to the hapten diphenylcyclopropenone (DPC). J is TRBJ2-1 and V is TRBV6-2 or TRBV6-3, with 9 bases matching TRBD1. This sequence was found in a man aged 35 to 55 with alopecia areata. Some clones in this sample may be carry-over from other donors' samples. CDR3 coding DNA: TGTGCCAGCAGTTTCCGAACAGGGGGCGGCCGGGGCTACAATGAGCAGTTCTTC. Residues: CASSFRTGGGRGYNEQFF.